This T cell receptor beta chain was found in a study of cytomegalovirus exposure and HLA in healthy donors. With 3 bases clipped from V and 7 bases from J, the junction kept 8 bases outside the gene matches. CDR3 length equals 14 residues. Per the germline V gene, CDR1 is LNHDA and CDR2 is SQIVND (reference sequence). Clones were read by immunoSEQ multiplex PCR, and TCRdb kept only the in-frame ones, dropping some. Of roughly 73,000 clones listed, about 95% were seen once; the top ten hold approximately 3.5%. The sample was PBMCs. The receptor was derived from a young man in good health and CMV-seronegative. V and J are TRBV19 and TRBJ2-7; TRBD1 matches 8 bases. CDR3 DNA sequence: TGTGCCAGTAGTATTCAGGACAGGGCGTGGGAGCAGTACTTC. Its translation is CASSIQDRAWEQYF.